The 19 T cell receptor beta chains in this list originate from one sample, sequenced in a study of blood T cell repertoires in COVID-19. Generated by immunoSEQ multiplex PCR, the TCRdb table keeps only in-frame clones and is missing some. The sample has about 200,000 clones, 65% to 80% seen once; the top ten hold about a sixth. Input material: PBMCs or T cells enriched from blood (not recorded which). The receptors were sampled from a woman aged 45-65 years with acute COVID-19.

The J gene is TRBJ1-5, the V gene TRBV6-5, with D maybe TRBD1 (5 bases). CDR1 and CDR2 from the germline V gene are MNHEY and SVGAGI. The CDR3 is 13 amino acids. V was cut by 6 bases and J by 5 bases, with 11 bases left in between. DNA of the CDR3: TGTGCCAGCAGCTGGGACTCCTATCAGCCCCAGCATTTT. Translated: CASSWDSYQPQHF.

The rearrangement uses TRBV7-3 and TRBJ1-1; 8 nucleotides agree with TRBD1. Per germline, CDR1 SGHTA and CDR2 FQGTGA. The CDR3 is 13 amino acids. With V trimmed by 5 bases and J by 6 bases, 5 bases remained unmatched. CDR3 nucleotide sequence: TGTGCCAGCAGCAAGGACAGGGCCTCTGAAGCTTTCTTT. Its protein is CASSKDRASEAFF.

The genes are TRBV5-5 and TRBJ1-4, with D hard to call. Germline CDR1 is SGHKS and CDR2 is YYEKEE (reference sequence). Trimming shortened V by 0 bases and J by 0 bases, and 6 bases separated the two germline ends. The CDR3 extends over 15 amino acids. The CDR3 loop reads CASSLVVATNEKLFF. DNA of the CDR3: TGTGCCAGCAGCTTGGTCGTTGCAACTAATGAAAAACTGTTTTTT.

The gene calls are TRBV5-6 and TRBJ2-7; tentatively, D is TRBD2 (6 bases). Per germline, CDR1 SGHDT and CDR2 YYEEEE. With 4 bases removed from V and 7 bases from J, the gap between germline ends came to 12 bases. This CDR3 region has 12 residues. The CDR3 is CASSSGSREQYV. CDR3 DNA: TGTGCCAGCAGCAGCGGGTCGCGGGAGCAGTACGTC.

This chain's CDR3 is CASSGGQGVSYEQYV. The CDR3 nucleotides read TGTGCCAGCAGCGGTGGACAGGGAGTGTCCTACGAGCAGTACGTC. The chain combines TRBV11-2 with TRBJ2-7, with TRBD1 matching over 8 bases. The CDR3 spans 15 residues. Unmatched junction bases numbered 7, after V lost 5 bases and J lost 1 base. Per germline, CDR1 SGHAT and CDR2 FQNNGV.

The chain has TRBV30 and TRBJ2-1; 8 nucleotides align to TRBD2. J lost 9 bases, V lost 2 bases, and 12 bases had no gene match. The V gene's germline CDR1 is GTSNPN and CDR2 SVGIG (reference sequence). The CDR3 extends over 15 amino acids. The CDR3 DNA follows: TGTGCCTGGAGTACGGAGCGGGGGAGAGGTAGTGAGCAGTTCTTC. Protein product: CAWSTERGRGSEQFF. Full variable domain (outside the CDR3, taken from reference TRBV30 and TRBJ2-1): SQTIHQWPATLVQPVGSPLSLECTVEGTSNPNLYWYRQAAGRGLQLLFYSVGIGQISSEVPQNLSASRPQDRQFILSSKKLLLSDSGFYLCAWSTERGRGSEQFFGPGTRLTVL.

V usage is TRBV13 and J usage is TRBJ1-1; no clear D. Germline V gene lookup returns CDR1 PRHDT and CDR2 FYEKMQ (reference sequence). The CDR3 covers 16 residues. V lost 0 bases and J 4 bases, leaving 15 bases between the germline ends. CDR3 sequence reads: CASSLGVGDFATEAFF. The CDR3 coding sequence is TGTGCCAGCAGCTTAGGGGTCGGGGATTTCGCCACTGAAGCTTTCTTT.

The genes are TRBV11-2 and TRBJ1-6; 9 nucleotides match TRBD1. V shed 3 bases and J 14 bases; nucleotides not matched to a gene: 11. The CDR3 covers 15 residues. Germline loops: CDR1 SGHAT, CDR2 FQNNGV. This chain's CDR3 is CASSFRDRDLRALHF. CDR3 coding DNA: TGTGCCAGCAGCTTCAGGGACAGGGACCTGAGGGCCCTCCACTTT.

The chain is built from TRBV6-5 and TRBJ1-4; unclear D gene. CDR3 size: 13 residues. In germline, CDR1 is MNHEY, CDR2 SVGAGI. Trimming removed 5 bases at V and 5 bases at J, with 9 bases between. DNA of the CDR3: TGTGCCAGCAGTCCTGTTCCGAATGAAAAACTGTTTTTT. Translation: CASSPVPNEKLFF.

This chain links TRBV27 with TRBJ2-3; 12 bases map to TRBD2. This CDR3 region has 21 residues. Trimming removed 5 bases from V and 0 bases from J; junction bases left unmatched: 18. Germline loops: CDR1 MNHEY, CDR2 SMNVEV (reference sequence). The CDR3 is CASSLQRSLATSGGSTDTQYF. The DNA of the CDR3 is TGTGCCAGCAGTCTGCAACGATCCTTAGCGACTAGCGGGGGTAGCACAGATACGCAGTATTTT.

CDR3 sequence reads: CASSLETGNTEAFF. The CDR3 coding sequence is TGTGCCAGCAGCTTAGAGACAGGGAACACTGAAGCTTTCTTT. This chain links TRBV7-9 with TRBJ1-1; TRBD1 is a possible D gene (6 bases). Germline-derived CDR1 and CDR2 are SEHNR and FQNEAQ (reference sequence). Trimming pared 1 base from V and 1 base from J, leaving 7 bases between. This CDR3 has 14 amino acids.

Many counts were recorded for this clone. The chain has TRBV27 and TRBJ1-1, with a possible D match to TRBD1 (6 bases). V was pared by 4 bases and J by 4 bases, with 10 bases between. The germline CDR1 and CDR2 sequences are MNHEY and SMNVEV (reference sequence). The CDR3 sequence is 13 residues long. The CDR3 is CASSWGGPTEAFF. CDR3 DNA: TGTGCCAGCAGTTGGGGGGGGCCCACTGAAGCTTTCTTT.

This clone appeared a few times. V and J are TRBV28 and TRBJ1-2; TRBD1 aligns across 10 bases. Losses at the gene ends were 7 bases for V and 6 bases for J; bases not matched to a gene: 14. The CDR3 runs to 16 residues. Germline loops: CDR1 MDHEN, CDR2 SYDVKM. This chain's CDR3 is CASTDPGQGSINGYTF. The CDR3 coding sequence is TGTGCCAGCACCGATCCGGGACAGGGGTCGATTAATGGCTACACCTTC.

V usage is TRBV10-2 and J usage is TRBJ1-2, with a possible D match to TRBD1 (6 bases). Per the germline V gene, CDR1 is WSHSY and CDR2 is SAAADI. Trimming pared 2 bases from V and 1 base from J, leaving 11 bases between. The CDR3 spans 15 residues. CDR3 residues: CASSETSGVNYGYTF. CDR3 bases: TGCGCCAGCAGTGAGACCTCAGGGGTTAACTATGGCTACACCTTC.

This clone appeared a single time. The chain joins TRBV7-9 to TRBJ2-6, with D possibly TRBD2 on 6 matching bases. CDR1 and CDR2 from the germline V gene are SEHNR and FQNEAQ (reference sequence). The V end was cut by 4 bases, the J end by 0 bases, with 19 bases between. The CDR3 totals 19 residues. This CDR3 is CASSSYLATPSSGANVLTF. CDR3 bases: TGTGCCAGCAGCTCCTATCTAGCGACTCCCAGCTCTGGGGCCAACGTCCTGACTTTC.

The genes are TRBV5-4 and TRBJ2-1; TRBD1 is a possible D gene (5 bases). V lost 0 bases, J lost 10 bases, and 14 bases lay in between. This CDR3 spans 14 amino acids. Germline V gene lookup returns CDR1 SGHNT and CDR2 YYREEE (reference sequence). CDR3 amino acids: CASSLGGSPGEQFF. The DNA for the CDR3 is TGTGCCAGCAGCTTGGGGGGCTCCCCCGGGGAGCAGTTCTTC.

This rearrangement joins TRBV5-1 to TRBJ1-3; 8 nucleotides agree with TRBD1. This CDR3 has 15 residues. The V gene end was trimmed by 3 bases and the J gene end by 4 bases; junction bases not matched to a gene: 6. Germline CDR1 SGHRS, CDR2 YFSETQ. The CDR3: CASSSGQGTGNTIYF. In DNA, the CDR3 is TGCGCCAGCAGCTCCGGACAGGGAACCGGAAACACCATATATTTT. The complete variable domain, with remaining parts taken from reference TRBV5-1 and TRBJ1-3, reads KAGVTQTPRYLIKTRGQQVTLSCSPISGHRSVSWYQQTPGQGLQFLFEYFSETQRNKGNFPGRFSGRQFSNSRSEMNVSTLELGDSALYLCASSSGQGTGNTIYFGEGSWLTVV.

The chain is built from TRBV6-5 and TRBJ2-3, with a weak D call TRBD1 (5 bases). This CDR3 has 15 residues. V was trimmed by 3 bases and J by 0 bases, leaving 10 bases between them. Germline loops: CDR1 MNHEY, CDR2 SVGAGI. CDR3: CASSYRQSSTDTQYF. As DNA, the CDR3 is TGTGCCAGCAGTTATAGACAGTCTAGCACAGATACGCAGTATTTT.

This chain uses TRBV27 with TRBJ2-3; 10 bases are shared with TRBD1. This CDR3 comprises 15 residues. Trimming removed 5 bases from V and 3 bases from J; junction bases left unmatched: 5. Germline CDR1 and CDR2: MNHEY and SMNVEV (reference sequence). The CDR3 spells CASSPGTGVTDTQYF. The CDR3 region has the DNA TGTGCCAGCAGTCCCGGGACAGGGGTGACAGATACGCAGTATTTT.